This TCR beta chain derives from a study of control samples from healthy donors and cancer patients. Using immunoSEQ multiplex PCR, the repertoire was profiled, and TCRdb retains in-frame clones only, with some absent. Of over 150,000 clones listed, roughly 94% are singletons. This clone was picked up one time. Germline-derived CDR1 and CDR2 are GTSNPN and SVGIG (reference sequence). V was cut by 1 base and J by 8 bases, with 11 bases left in between. The CDR3 is made up of 13 amino acids. This TCR came from a man between 40 and 49 years old in good health. The rearrangement joins TRBV30 to TRBJ2-2; D not certain. Input material: blood. This chain's CDR3 is CAWSASIPGELFF. The CDR3 DNA reads as TGTGCCTGGAGTGCCTCAATCCCGGGGGAGCTGTTTTTT.